These T cell receptor beta chains were read from a single sample in a study of CD8 T cells in Susac syndrome. TCRdb independently ran MiXCR on the immunoSEQ multiplex PCR reads; one entry per CDR3 protein. The sample lists under 200,000 distinct CDR3 sequences, roughly 95% occurring once. What was sequenced was CD4+ T cells from PBMCs. The receptors shown here come from a human donor with Susac syndrome. CDR3s include the opening cysteine and the closing phenylalanine or tryptophan. Fields, in order: CDR3 DNA, CDR3 protein, clone size, J gene, V gene, D gene. D genes are given only for firm matches. A clone size is listed for some rows: how often the clone was seen (once, few, many), or a class if it is expanded.

DNA: TGTGCCAGCACCACCCTAGCGGGTAGGGGCAATGAGCAGTTCTTC; CDR3: CASTTLAGRGNEQFF; size: NA; J: TRBJ2-1; V: TRBV7-9; D: TRBD2
DNA: TGCGCCAGCAGCCAAGATGCGAGGGGCAGTGAAGCTTTCTTT; CDR3: CASSQDARGSEAFF; size: NA; J: TRBJ1-1; V: TRBV4-3; D: NA
DNA: TGTGCCAGCAGTTACTCGATGGCTAGCGGGGGTGTGACAGATACGCAGTATTTT; CDR3: CASSYSMASGGVTDTQYF; size: NA; J: TRBJ2-3; V: TRBV6-5; D: TRBD2
DNA: TGTGCCAGCAGCAAAGCGCCTACGGTGGGTGGCTACACCTTC; CDR3: CASSKAPTVGGYTF; size: NA; J: TRBJ1-2; V: TRBV21-1; D: NA
DNA: TGTGCCAGCAGTCAGCCGGGACTAGCGGGTCTCGTTACAATGAGTGGAATCTTC; CDR3: CASSQPGLAGLVTMSGIF; size: NA; J: TRBJ2-1; V: TRBV11-2; D: TRBD2
DNA: TGTGCCAGCACCCACGGGGTCGAGCAGTTCTTC; CDR3: CASTHGVEQFF; size: NA; J: TRBJ2-1; V: TRBV6-5; D: NA
DNA: TGCGCCAGCAGCTTTACCGGGGGGCTAGGCTCTGGGGCCAACGTCCTGACTTTC; CDR3: CASSFTGGLGSGANVLTF; size: once; J: TRBJ2-6; V: TRBV5-1; D: NA
DNA: TGTGCCAGCAGCGTAGTAGTCCCACGACAGGGCACTGAAGCTTTCTTT; CDR3: CASSVVVPRQGTEAFF; size: NA; J: TRBJ1-1; V: TRBV9; D: TRBD1
DNA: TGTGCCAGCAGCTTTGCCGGGACAGGGGTCACCGGGGAGCTGTTTTTT; CDR3: CASSFAGTGVTGELFF; size: NA; J: TRBJ2-2; V: TRBV11-2; D: TRBD1
DNA: TGTGCCAGCAGCCGGGAGAGGGCCTTCGTTAATGAGCAGTTCTTC; CDR3: CASSRERAFVNEQFF; size: NA; J: TRBJ2-1; V: TRBV5-6; D: NA
DNA: TGTGCCTGGAGCCAGGGGGCGACCGCTGAGCAGTTCTTC; CDR3: CAWSQGATAEQFF; size: NA; J: TRBJ2-1; V: TRBV30; D: TRBD1
DNA: TGTGCTAGCAGCCAGTATGGCTCTGGGGCCAACGTCCTGACTTTC; CDR3: CASSQYGSGANVLTF; size: NA; J: TRBJ2-6; V: TRBV7-7; D: NA
DNA: TGCAGTGCTAGTTCTGGTCCGGTCAGGATGAGTAGCATCGATGAGCAGTTCTTC; CDR3: CSASSGPVRMSSIDEQFF; size: NA; J: TRBJ2-1; V: TRBV20-1; D: NA
DNA: TGTGCCAGCAGTTTCCGTGGTTGGAGCGGGGGAGAGACCCAGTACTTC; CDR3: CASSFRGWSGGETQYF; size: NA; J: TRBJ2-5; V: TRBV28; D: TRBD2
DNA: TGTGCCAGCAGCTCACAGGGTTATAGCAATCAGCCCCAGCATTTT; CDR3: CASSSQGYSNQPQHF; size: NA; J: TRBJ1-5; V: TRBV7-2; D: NA
DNA: TGTGCCAGCAGTCTGGGAACGACAGTGGGGAATCAGCCCCAGCATTTT; CDR3: CASSLGTTVGNQPQHF; size: NA; J: TRBJ1-5; V: TRBV28; D: NA
DNA: TGTGCCACCAGCACGGGACATGGGGCCTCCGAGCAGTTCTTC; CDR3: CATSTGHGASEQFF; size: NA; J: TRBJ2-1; V: TRBV15; D: NA
DNA: TGTGCCATCAGGGGGAGGGACTCGTCATCGCAGTACTTC; CDR3: CAIRGRDSSSQYF; size: NA; J: TRBJ2-7; V: TRBV10-3; D: TRBD2
DNA: TGTGCCAGCAGCCTTAGCGAAAACGAGCAGTACTTC; CDR3: CASSLSENEQYF; size: NA; J: TRBJ2-7; V: TRBV11-1; D: NA
DNA: TGTGCCACCAGGGGGTCGGCGGATACGCAGTATTTT; CDR3: CATRGSADTQYF; size: NA; J: TRBJ2-3; V: TRBV15; D: NA